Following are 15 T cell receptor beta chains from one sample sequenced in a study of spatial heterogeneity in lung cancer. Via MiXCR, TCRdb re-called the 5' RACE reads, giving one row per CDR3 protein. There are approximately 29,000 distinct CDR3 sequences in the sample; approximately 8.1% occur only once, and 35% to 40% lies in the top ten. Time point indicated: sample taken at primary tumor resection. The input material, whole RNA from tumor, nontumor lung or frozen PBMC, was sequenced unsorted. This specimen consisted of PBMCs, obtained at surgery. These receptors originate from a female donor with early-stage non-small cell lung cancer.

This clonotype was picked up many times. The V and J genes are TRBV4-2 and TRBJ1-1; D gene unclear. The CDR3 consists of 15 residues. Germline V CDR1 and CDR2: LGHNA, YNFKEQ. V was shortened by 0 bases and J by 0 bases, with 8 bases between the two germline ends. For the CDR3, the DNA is TGTGCCAGCAGCCAAGAATACAGACTGAACACTGAAGCTTTCTTT. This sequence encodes CASSQEYRLNTEAFF.

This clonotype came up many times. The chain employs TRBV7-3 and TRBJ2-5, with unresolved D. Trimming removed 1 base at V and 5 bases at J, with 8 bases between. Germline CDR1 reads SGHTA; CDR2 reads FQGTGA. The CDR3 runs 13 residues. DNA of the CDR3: TGTGCCAGCAGCTTAAGTCCCAGGGAGACCCAGTACTTC. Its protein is CASSLSPRETQYF.

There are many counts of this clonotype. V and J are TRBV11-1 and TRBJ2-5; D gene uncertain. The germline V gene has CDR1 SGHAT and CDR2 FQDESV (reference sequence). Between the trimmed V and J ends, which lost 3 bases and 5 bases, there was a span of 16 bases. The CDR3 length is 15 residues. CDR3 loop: CASSFLGTSLETQYF. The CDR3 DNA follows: TGTGCCAGCAGCTTTTTAGGAACTTCATTGGAGACCCAGTACTTC.

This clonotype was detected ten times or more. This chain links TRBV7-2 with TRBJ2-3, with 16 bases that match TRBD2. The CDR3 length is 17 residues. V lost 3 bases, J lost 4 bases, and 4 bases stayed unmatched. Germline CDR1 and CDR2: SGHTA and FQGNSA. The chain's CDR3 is CASSLGLAGGLSDTQYF. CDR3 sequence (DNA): TGTGCCAGCAGCTTGGGACTAGCGGGAGGGCTTTCAGATACGCAGTATTTT.

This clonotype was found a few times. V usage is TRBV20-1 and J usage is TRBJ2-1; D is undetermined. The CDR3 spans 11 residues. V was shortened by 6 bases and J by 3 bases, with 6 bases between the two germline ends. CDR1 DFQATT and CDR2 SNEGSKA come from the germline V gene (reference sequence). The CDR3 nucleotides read TGCAGTGCGCCGGACTACAATGAGCAGTTCTTC. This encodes CSAPDYNEQFF.

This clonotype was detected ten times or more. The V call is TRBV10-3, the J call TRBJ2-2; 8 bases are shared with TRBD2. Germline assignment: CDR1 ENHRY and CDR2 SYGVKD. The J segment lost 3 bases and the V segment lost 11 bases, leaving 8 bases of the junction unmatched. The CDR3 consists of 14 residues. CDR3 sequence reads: CAVKSGSDTGELFF. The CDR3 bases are TGTGCCGTCAAAAGCGGGAGCGACACCGGGGAGCTGTTTTTT.

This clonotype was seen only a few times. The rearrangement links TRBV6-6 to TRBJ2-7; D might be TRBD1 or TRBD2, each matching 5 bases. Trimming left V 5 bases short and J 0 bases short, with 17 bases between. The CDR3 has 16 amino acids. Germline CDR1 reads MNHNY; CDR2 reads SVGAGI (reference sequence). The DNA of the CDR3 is TGTGCCAGCAGTCGGGGCGGTACGGGGACCTCCTACGAGCAGTACTTC. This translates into CASSRGGTGTSYEQYF.

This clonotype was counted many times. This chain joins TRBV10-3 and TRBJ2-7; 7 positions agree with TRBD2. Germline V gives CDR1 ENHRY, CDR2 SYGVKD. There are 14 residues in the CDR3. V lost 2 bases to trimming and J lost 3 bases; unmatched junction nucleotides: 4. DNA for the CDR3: TGTGCCATCAGTGAGAATCTAGCGGTCTACGAGCAGTACTTC. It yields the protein CAISENLAVYEQYF.

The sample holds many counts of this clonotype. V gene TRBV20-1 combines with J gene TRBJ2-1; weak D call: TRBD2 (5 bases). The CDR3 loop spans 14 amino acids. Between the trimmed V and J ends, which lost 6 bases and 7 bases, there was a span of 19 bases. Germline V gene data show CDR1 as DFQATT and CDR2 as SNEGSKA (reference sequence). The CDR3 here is CSASGTPGINEQFF. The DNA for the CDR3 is TGCAGTGCAAGCGGCACGCCGGGAATAAATGAGCAGTTCTTC.

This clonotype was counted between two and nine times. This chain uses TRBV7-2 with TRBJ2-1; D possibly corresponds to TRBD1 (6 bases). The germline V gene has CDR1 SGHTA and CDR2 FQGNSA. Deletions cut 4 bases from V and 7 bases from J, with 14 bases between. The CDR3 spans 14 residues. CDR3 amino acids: CASSSPYRANEQFF. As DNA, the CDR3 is TGTGCCAGCAGCTCCCCCTACAGGGCAAATGAGCAGTTCTTC.

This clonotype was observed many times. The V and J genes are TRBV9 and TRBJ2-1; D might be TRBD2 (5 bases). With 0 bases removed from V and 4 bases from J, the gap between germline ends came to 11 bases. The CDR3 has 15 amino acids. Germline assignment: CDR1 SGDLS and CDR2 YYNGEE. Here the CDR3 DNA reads TGTGCCAGCAGCGTAGGACTTCTAGCTTACAATGAGCAGTTCTTC. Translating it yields CASSVGLLAYNEQFF.

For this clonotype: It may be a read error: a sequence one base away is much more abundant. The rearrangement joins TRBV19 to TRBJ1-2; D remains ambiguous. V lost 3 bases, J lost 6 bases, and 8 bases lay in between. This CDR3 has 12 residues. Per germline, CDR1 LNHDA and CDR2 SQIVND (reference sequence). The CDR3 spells CASSIRPNGYTF. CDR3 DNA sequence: TGTGCCAGTAGTATTCGGCCCAATGGCTACACCTTC.

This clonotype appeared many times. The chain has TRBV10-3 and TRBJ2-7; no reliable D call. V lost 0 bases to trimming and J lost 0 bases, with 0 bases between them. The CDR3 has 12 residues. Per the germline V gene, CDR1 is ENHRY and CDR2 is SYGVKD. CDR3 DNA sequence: TGTGCCATCAGTGAGTCCTCCTACGAGCAGTACTTC. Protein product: CAISESSYEQYF.

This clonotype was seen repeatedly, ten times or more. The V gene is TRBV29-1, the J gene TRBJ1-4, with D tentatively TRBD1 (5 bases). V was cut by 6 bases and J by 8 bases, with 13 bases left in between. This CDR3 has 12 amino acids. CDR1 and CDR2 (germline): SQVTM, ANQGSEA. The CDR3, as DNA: TGCAGCGTCAGGGTAGGGCGGGAAAAACTGTTTTTT. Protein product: CSVRVGREKLFF.

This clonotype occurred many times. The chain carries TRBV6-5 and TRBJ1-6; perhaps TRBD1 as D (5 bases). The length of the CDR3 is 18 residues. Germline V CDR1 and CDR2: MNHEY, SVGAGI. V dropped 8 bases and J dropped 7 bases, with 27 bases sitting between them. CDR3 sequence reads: CASLTRRDGSTRNSPLHF. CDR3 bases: TGTGCCAGCCTTACTAGACGGGACGGCTCCACGAGGAATTCACCCCTCCACTTT.